The TCR beta chain described here comes from a study of blood T cell repertoires in COVID-19. As for the study in general: There were acute and convalescent COVID-19 samples, and they came from the United States, Italy and Spain.

As originally analysed: Estimated nucleated cell counts came from reference gene primer amplification. Repertoires were generated with immunoSEQ multiplex PCR, while TCRdb's copy carries only in-frame clones and drops some. V and J calls and clone size are copied from that table; D and trimming were computed from the DNA. The table lists 150,000 to 200,000 clones, 85% to 90% of them singletons, with 6% in the top ten. This clonotype originated in a man between 40 and 49 years old with active or convalescent COVID-19. The sample taken for sequencing was peripheral blood.

The CDR3 is CASSLYRGNEKLFF. CDR3 nucleotides: TGTGCCAGCAGTTTATATCGCGGTAATGAAAAACTGTTTTTT. The chain carries TRBV27 and TRBJ1-4; D call uncertain. Germline lookup yields CDR1 MNHEY and CDR2 SMNVEV (reference sequence). The CDR3 contains 14 residues. V was cut by 1 base and J by 4 bases, with 7 bases left in between. The whole variable domain, remainder taken from reference TRBV27 and TRBJ1-4, is EAQVTQNPRYLITVTGKKLTVTCSQNMNHEYMSWYRQDPGLGLRQIYYSMNVEVTDKGDVPEGYKVSRKEKRNFPLILESPSPNQTSLYFCASSLYRGNEKLFFGSGTQLSVL.